This T cell receptor (beta chain) was profiled in a study of naive and memory T cell subsets (dated by TCRdb to about 2017). General notes on the study: An open-source, UMI-based TCR alpha and beta sequencing pipeline was applied to sorted naive and memory peripheral blood T cell subsets. The results of the functional CMV T cell responses matched the IgG serology results in every case. RNA was DNase-treated and reverse transcribed with TCR constant-region primers, mostly using SuperScript III. What the authors observed across the whole study: TCR abundance followed a power law with an exponent that was different for naive and memory subsets but consistent across the three individuals. Single alpha or beta chain sequences, rather than paired alpha/beta receptors, were used to define clonotypes. RNA-based TCR counts may be affected by expression changes linked to T cell activation and differentiation. In both CD4 and CD8 cells, the Gini index increased while Shannon and inverse Simpson diversity decreased from naive through CM, EM and EMRA. The repertoire findings for the naive and memory subsets could not be validated against a ground truth because none was available. Naive repertoires, especially CD8, contained a few larger clonotypes, possibly memory cells re-expressing CD45RA. Following error correction, more than 85% of naive TCR sequences occurred only once, which made naive abundance distributions much steeper than those of memory subsets.

Libraries came from UMI-ligation and nested PCR. The beta constant-region primer was an equimolar mix of two oligonucleotides covering both TRBC1 and TRBC2. Four rounds of PCR, combining the SP2 primer with nested alpha and beta constant-region primers, were used to amplify the ligated cDNA. A single-stranded oligonucleotide containing the SP2 primer and a 12-nucleotide UMI was joined to the 3' end of the cDNA by T4 RNA ligase 1. The ligation reaction was kept at 16 degrees C for about 18-24 hours. PCR2 was typically run as a SYBR Green qPCR and stopped at a predetermined threshold to prevent over-amplification. Apart from the first purification, every purification step used Agencourt AMPure XP magnetic beads. Libraries were quantified by Qubit and checked on a TapeStation, where a main peak was expected near 650 bp. The pooled libraries were sequenced on an Illumina MiSeq using v2 2x251 paired-end kits, which usually yielded roughly 1-2.2 million reads per sample. Each sample was pooled at about 4 nM, and roughly 5-7% PhiX was included to help cluster recognition. Concerning the study's data processing: FASTQ reads processed by Demultiplexor were assigned V and J genes by Decombinator through tag matching that tolerated a single base-pair mismatch. Collapsinator relied on UMIs to fix sequencing errors as well as frequency errors caused by PCR heterogeneity. CDR3Translator translated TCRs and extracted CDR3s from the conserved cysteine to the FGXG phenylalanine, flagging non-productive sequences. Repertoires were subsampled to equal numbers of UMI-defined TCRs before Gini, Shannon entropy and inverse Simpson indices were calculated. Power-law fits to clonotype abundance distributions were performed by maximum likelihood within the linear range. For one naive CD8 sample, the pipeline and MIGEC produced similar UMI counts, unique TCR numbers and clonal distributions. In one analysis, naive TCRs also found in any memory subset of the same donor were removed from the naive repertoire. The repertoires were searched for 5,500 to 7,500 CMV-associated CDR3 sequences that had been compiled from VDJdb and a published dataset. TCRdb reprocessed the public reads (quality trimming at Q25 with fastp, clone calling with MiXCR) and kept in-frame beta chains. Identical CDR3 proteins give one entry, which carries the most common genes and DNA. TCRdb's processing, not the study's, gives the V and J calls here. This sample has some 80,000 distinct CDR3 sequences in its table, and approximately 9.2% of those were observed once. The ten largest account for 1.2% of the sample.

From a lookup of the germline V gene (reference sequence), CDR1 and CDR2 are SEHNR and FQNEAQ. Deletion took 1 base off V and 0 bases off J, with a span of 6 bases between the germline ends. The CDR3, cysteine through phenylalanine, is 14 amino acids long. Only CDR3 DNA remains: 42 bases, in frame from the first base. From the second PCR step onward, the TCR alpha chain libraries and the TCR beta chain libraries were amplified separately. The CMV status of each donor was determined by measuring IFNgamma production from CD4+ T cells after fresh PBMCs had been stimulated overnight with CMV viral lysate. Miltenyi beads were used first to positively select CD4 T cells, and CD8 T cells were then positively selected from the CD4-negative fraction. After staining for CD3, CD4, CD8, CD45RA, CD27 and a live/dead dye, cells were sorted on a BD Aria II into four subsets based on CD45RA and CD27. Blood was obtained from three healthy volunteers, and the blood from each volunteer was fractionated into CD4 and CD8 T cells and subsequently into four differentiation subsets. Approximately 130 ml of peripheral blood was drawn per donor, and PBMC were isolated by Ficoll-Paque PLUS density-gradient centrifugation. The sorted cells were lysed in RLT buffer, after which RNA was extracted using a Qiagen RNeasy kit and kept at -80 degrees C.

About this clonotype itself: There is no known antigen for this receptor. Nothing much larger sits one base from this clone, and base qualities are not available.

The chain was built from TRBV7-9 and TRBJ2-5; the D gene assignment is ambiguous. The material sequenced was naive CD8+ T cells from blood. This sample's cell subset or site label indicates: naive T cells, CD45RA high CD27+. The sequence came from a human donor in good health. The nucleotide sequence reads TGTGCCAGCAGCTTAGAGGTCAACCAAGAGACCCAGTACTTC. The translation is CASSLEVNQETQYF.